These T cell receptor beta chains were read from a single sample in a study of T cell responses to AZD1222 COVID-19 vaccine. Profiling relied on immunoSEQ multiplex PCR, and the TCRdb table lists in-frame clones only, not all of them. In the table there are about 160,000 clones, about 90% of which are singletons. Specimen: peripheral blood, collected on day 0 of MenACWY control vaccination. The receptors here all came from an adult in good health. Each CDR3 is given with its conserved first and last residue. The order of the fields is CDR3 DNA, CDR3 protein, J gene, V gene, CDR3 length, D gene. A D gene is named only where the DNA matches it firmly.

CDR3 DNA: TGCGCCAGCAGCTTGGAGGGCGGGAGGAAGGTAGATACGCAGTATTTT
CDR3 protein: CASSLEGGRKVDTQYF
J gene: TRBJ2-3
V gene: TRBV5-1
CDR3 length: 16
D gene: TRBD2

CDR3 DNA: TGTGCCAGCAGTTACTCCGGGATGAACACTGAAGCTTTCTTT
CDR3 protein: CASSYSGMNTEAFF
J gene: TRBJ1-1
V gene: TRBV6-6
CDR3 length: 14
D gene: .

CDR3 DNA: TGTGCCACCAGCCTAGCCCGACTAGCGGGAGTAGATACGCAGTATTTT
CDR3 protein: CATSLARLAGVDTQYF
J gene: TRBJ2-3
V gene: TRBV24-1
CDR3 length: 16
D gene: TRBD2

CDR3 DNA: TGTGCCAGCAGCCCGCGGACAGGGTATCATGGCTACACCTTC
CDR3 protein: CASSPRTGYHGYTF
J gene: TRBJ1-2
V gene: TRBV9
CDR3 length: 14
D gene: TRBD1

CDR3 DNA: TGCGCCAGCAGCCAAGCAACAGGCGCTTACTACGAGCAGTACTTC
CDR3 protein: CASSQATGAYYEQYF
J gene: TRBJ2-7
V gene: TRBV4-3
CDR3 length: 15
D gene: .

CDR3 DNA: TGTGCCAGCTCACCACCTTCGATACGGAGGGACGGTGAGCAGTTCTTC
CDR3 protein: CASSPPSIRRDGEQFF
J gene: TRBJ2-1
V gene: TRBV18
CDR3 length: 16
D gene: .

CDR3 DNA: TGTGCCAGCAGCTTAGGAGAGGCTGCTTACGAGCAGTACTTC
CDR3 protein: CASSLGEAAYEQYF
J gene: TRBJ2-7
V gene: TRBV11-3
CDR3 length: 14
D gene: .

CDR3 DNA: TGTGCCAGCAGCTGGGACGTTGAGCAGTTCTTC
CDR3 protein: CASSWDVEQFF
J gene: TRBJ2-1
V gene: TRBV12-3/TRBV12-4
CDR3 length: 11
D gene: .

CDR3 DNA: TGTGCCAGCAGCCAGAAGGGATGGGATGAAAAACTGTTTTTT
CDR3 protein: CASSQKGWDEKLFF
J gene: TRBJ1-4
V gene: TRBV3-1/TRBV3-2
CDR3 length: 14
D gene: .

CDR3 DNA: TGCGCCAGCAGCACCCTTGGGGGACAGAAAGAGACCCAGTACTTC
CDR3 protein: CASSTLGGQKETQYF
J gene: TRBJ2-5
V gene: TRBV5-1
CDR3 length: 15
D gene: TRBD1

CDR3 DNA: TGTGCCACCAGCAGAGAGACCGGGCTCTCTAGCACAGATACGCAGTATTTT
CDR3 protein: CATSRETGLSSTDTQYF
J gene: TRBJ2-3
V gene: TRBV15
CDR3 length: 17
D gene: .

CDR3 DNA: TGTGCCAGCAGTTTTTGGACCTACACCGGGGAGCTGTTTTTT
CDR3 protein: CASSFWTYTGELFF
J gene: TRBJ2-2
V gene: TRBV27
CDR3 length: 14
D gene: .